This paragraph covers one T cell receptor (beta chain) sequence. Its specificity is not known. The record originates from a study of CD4 T cells in relation to SARS-CoV-2 and coronaviruses. Study findings and constraints: Compared with monoreactive clones, crossreactive clones showed significantly weaker SARS-CoV-2 expansion. The assay detects memory recall responses, not culture-primed primary responses.

The ends were cut back, 0 bases at V and 0 bases at J, with 13 bases in the middle. The V gene's germline CDR1 is SGHRS and CDR2 YFSETQ. The CDR3 is made up of 17 amino acids. Unexposed donor CD4+ T cells date from about 2010-2018, before the COVID-19 pandemic. The repertoire was sequenced with immunoSEQ multiplex PCR; TCRdb's copy has only in-frame clones and lacks some. This table holds 60,000 to 65,000 clones, 94% found once. This sequence joins TRBV5-1 and TRBJ2-1; D is uncertain. This sequence originates from a human donor in good health. The sample consisted of naive CD4+ T cells from PBMCs. The sample's subset: naive CD4+ T cells isolated by negative enrichment. The CDR3 is CASSLVGRPLSYNEQFF. CDR3 nucleotide sequence: TGCGCCAGCAGCTTGGTTGGCAGACCACTCTCCTACAATGAGCAGTTCTTC.